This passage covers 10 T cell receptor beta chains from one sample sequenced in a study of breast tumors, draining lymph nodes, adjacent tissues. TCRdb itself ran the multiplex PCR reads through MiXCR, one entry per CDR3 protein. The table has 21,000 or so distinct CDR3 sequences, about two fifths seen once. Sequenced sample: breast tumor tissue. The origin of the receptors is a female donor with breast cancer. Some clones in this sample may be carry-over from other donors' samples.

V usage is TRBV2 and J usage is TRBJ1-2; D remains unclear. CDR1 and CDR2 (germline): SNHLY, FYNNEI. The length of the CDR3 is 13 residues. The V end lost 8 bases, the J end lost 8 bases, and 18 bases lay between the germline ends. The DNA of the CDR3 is TGTGCCAGCGCGGACTCCACCTTAGGGGGCTACACCTTC. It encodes CASADSTLGGYTF.

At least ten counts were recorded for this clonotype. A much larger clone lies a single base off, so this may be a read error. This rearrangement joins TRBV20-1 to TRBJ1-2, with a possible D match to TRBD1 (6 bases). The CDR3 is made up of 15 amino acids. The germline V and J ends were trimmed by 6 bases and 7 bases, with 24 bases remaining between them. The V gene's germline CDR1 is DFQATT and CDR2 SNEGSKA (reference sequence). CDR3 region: CSAQRAGEVARGYTF. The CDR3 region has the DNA TGCAGTGCCCAAAGGGCAGGGGAAGTTGCGCGTGGCTACACCTTC.

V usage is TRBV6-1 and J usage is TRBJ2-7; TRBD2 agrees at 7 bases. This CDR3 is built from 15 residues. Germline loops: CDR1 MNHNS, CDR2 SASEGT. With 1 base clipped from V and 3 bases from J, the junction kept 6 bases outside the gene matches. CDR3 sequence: CASSEEGGLGYEQYF. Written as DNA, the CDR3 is TGTGCCAGCAGTGAAGAGGGTGGACTAGGCTACGAGCAGTACTTC.

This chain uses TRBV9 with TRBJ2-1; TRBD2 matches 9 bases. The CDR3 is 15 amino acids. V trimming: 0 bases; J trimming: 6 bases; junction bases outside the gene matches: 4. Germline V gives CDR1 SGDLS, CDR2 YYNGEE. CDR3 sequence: CASSVVSGRRNEQFF. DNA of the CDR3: TGTGCCAGCAGCGTAGTTAGCGGGAGACGCAATGAGCAGTTCTTC.

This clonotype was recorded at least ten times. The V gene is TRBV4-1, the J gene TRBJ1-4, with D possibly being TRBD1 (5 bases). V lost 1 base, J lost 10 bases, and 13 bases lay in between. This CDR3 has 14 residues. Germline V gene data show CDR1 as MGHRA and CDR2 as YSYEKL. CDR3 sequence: CASSQGGGRVKLFF. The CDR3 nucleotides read TGCGCCAGCAGCCAAGGGGGGGGAAGGGTAAAACTGTTTTTT.

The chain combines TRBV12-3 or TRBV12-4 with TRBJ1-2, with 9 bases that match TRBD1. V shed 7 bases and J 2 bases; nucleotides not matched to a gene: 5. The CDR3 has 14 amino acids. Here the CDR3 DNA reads TGTGCCAGCATCCAGGACAGGGGAAACTATGGCTACACCTTC. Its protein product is CASIQDRGNYGYTF.

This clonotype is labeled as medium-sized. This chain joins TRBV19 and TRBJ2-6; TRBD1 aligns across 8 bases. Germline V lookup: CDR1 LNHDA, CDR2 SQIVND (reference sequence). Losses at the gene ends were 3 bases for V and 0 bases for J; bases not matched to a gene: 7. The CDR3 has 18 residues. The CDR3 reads CASSILPGGSSGANVLTF. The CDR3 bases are TGTGCCAGTAGTATCTTGCCAGGGGGCAGCTCTGGGGCCAACGTCCTGACTTTC.

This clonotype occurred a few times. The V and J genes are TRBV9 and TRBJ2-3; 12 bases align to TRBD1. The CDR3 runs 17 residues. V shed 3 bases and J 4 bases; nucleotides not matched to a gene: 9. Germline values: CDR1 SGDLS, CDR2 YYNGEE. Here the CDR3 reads CASSELPGTGGADTQYF. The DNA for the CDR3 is TGTGCCAGCAGCGAATTACCCGGGACAGGGGGCGCAGATACGCAGTATTTT.

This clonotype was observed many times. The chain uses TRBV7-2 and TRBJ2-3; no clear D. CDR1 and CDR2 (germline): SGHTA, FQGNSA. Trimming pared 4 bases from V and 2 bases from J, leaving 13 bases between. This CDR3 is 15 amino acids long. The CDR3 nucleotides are TGTGCCAGCAGCTCGGCATATCAGACCACAGATACGCAGTATTTT. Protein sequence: CASSSAYQTTDTQYF.

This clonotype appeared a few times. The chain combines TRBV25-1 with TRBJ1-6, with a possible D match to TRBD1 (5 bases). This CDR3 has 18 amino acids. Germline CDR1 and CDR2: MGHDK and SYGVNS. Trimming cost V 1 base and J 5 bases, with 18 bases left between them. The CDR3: CASSEFGTPIDDNSPLHF. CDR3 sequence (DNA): TGTGCCAGCAGTGAATTTGGGACCCCAATAGATGATAATTCACCCCTCCACTTT. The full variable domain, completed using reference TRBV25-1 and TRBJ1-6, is EADIYQTPRYLVIGTGKKITLECSQTMGHDKMYWYQQDPGMELHLIHYSYGVNSTEKGDLSSESTVSRIRTEHFPLTLESARPSHTSQYLCASSEFGTPIDDNSPLHFGNGTRLTVT.